One sample yielded the 24 T cell receptor beta chains listed below, sequenced in a study of molecular identifiers for immune sequencing clone quantification. TCRdb re-called the PCR reads with MiXCR, one entry per CDR3 protein. Of approximately 320,000 distinct CDR3 sequences in the sample, 24% were seen once. Sequencing input: naive CD8+ T cells from blood, with Jurkat cell RNA spiked in. Subset noted: FACS-sorted CD8+CD4-CCR7+CD45RA+ naive T cells. These TCRs come from a human donor in good health. Some libraries in this study had Jurkat cell RNA spiked in.

This clonotype was seen only a few times. The chain has TRBV7-6 and TRBJ2-3; 10 positions match TRBD2. The trim removed 5 bases at V and 7 bases at J, leaving 12 bases unmatched. This CDR3 comprises 16 residues. The germline CDR1 and CDR2 sequences are SGHVS and FNYEAQ. The CDR3 sequence is CASSPGLAATFNTQYF. The CDR3 DNA follows: TGTGCCAGCAGCCCTGGACTAGCGGCGACCTTTAATACGCAGTATTTT.

The rearrangement joins TRBV11-2 to TRBJ1-1, with D possibly matching TRBD1 (5 bases). The CDR3 totals 14 residues. V was pared by 5 bases and J by 4 bases, with 14 bases between. Germline CDR1 reads SGHAT; CDR2 reads FQNNGV. The CDR3 nucleotides are TGTGCCAGCAGCGCCGGGGGAGTTCCCACTGAAGCTTTCTTT. The encoded protein is CASSAGGVPTEAFF.

This clonotype came up once. At one of its ends the junction is not consistent with the germline gene, which may arise from a read error. This chain connects TRBV12-3 or TRBV12-4 to TRBJ2-7, with D tentatively TRBD1 (7 bases). There are 16 residues in the CDR3. The CDR3 bases are TGTGTCAGCAGCCCGGGGGACAGAGCTATTGGGTACGAGCAGTACTTC. Translating gives CVSSPGDRAIGYEQYF.

In regard to this clonotype: A single base separates this from a much larger clone, so it may be a read error. The CDR3 spells CASSFLVRLNTGELFF. The CDR3 region has the DNA TGTGCCAGCAGCTTTCTCGTCAGACTGAACACCGGGGAGCTGTTTTTT. The J gene is TRBJ2-2, the V gene TRBV7-9; no reliable D call. The CDR3 consists of 16 residues. Trimming stripped 3 bases from V and 1 base from J, with 12 bases between. Germline V gene lookup returns CDR1 SEHNR and CDR2 FQNEAQ (reference sequence).

V usage is TRBV28 and J usage is TRBJ2-7, with TRBD1 identical over 7 bases. The CDR3 length is 14 residues. CDR1 and CDR2 (germline): MDHEN, SYDVKM. V was clipped by 5 bases and J by 3 bases; unmatched bases: 7. Here the CDR3 DNA reads TGTGCCAGCAGTCCACGGGGACAGAACTACGAGCAGTACTTC. Encoded protein: CASSPRGQNYEQYF.

On this clonotype itself: This could be a read error, since a much larger clone is one nucleotide away. The rearrangement links TRBV7-9 to TRBJ2-2, with D uncertain. The V gene's germline CDR1 is SEHNR and CDR2 FQNEAQ (reference sequence). The germline V and J ends were trimmed by 5 bases and 7 bases, with 14 bases remaining between them. The CDR3 covers 14 residues. The CDR3 coding sequence is TGTGCCAGCAGCATCCTAAGCCTCGGCGGGGAGCTGTTTTTT. Translating gives CASSILSLGGELFF.

In the case of this clonotype: This sequence may be a read error, since a much larger clone differs from it by one base. The chain joins TRBV5-1 to TRBJ2-2; D is perhaps TRBD1 or TRBD2 (5 bases each). The length of the CDR3 is 20 residues. Per the germline V gene, CDR1 is SGHRS and CDR2 is YFSETQ. CDR3 nucleotides: TGCGCCAGCAGTTTATTCGCCGGGACCCTAGCCTTCGCGAACACCGGGGAGCTGGTTTTT. Its translation: CASSLFAGTLAFANTGELVF.

Concerning this clonotype: Because the CDR3 is missing its conserved closing phenylalanine or tryptophan, this is likely a read error. J is TRBJ2-1 and V is TRBV11-2; D not certain. Per the germline V gene, CDR1 is SGHAT and CDR2 is FQNNGV. Trimming took 7 bases from V and 10 from J, leaving 23 bases between them. This CDR3 has 15 residues. The CDR3: CASIPRSPSIGEQFI. The CDR3 coding sequence is TGTGCCAGCATTCCAAGATCCCCTTCTATAGGGGAGCAGTTCATC.

V usage is TRBV7-9 and J usage is TRBJ1-2; D ambiguous. Trimming removed 7 bases from V and 2 bases from J, with 20 bases in between. The germline CDR1 and CDR2 sequences are SEHNR and FQNEAQ (reference sequence). This CDR3 has 16 residues. CDR3 residues: CASTDVRATENYGYTF. CDR3 DNA: TGTGCCAGCACTGATGTAAGGGCTACAGAGAACTATGGCTACACCTTC.

As regards this clonotype: A read error is possible here, since a much larger clone lies one base away. V and J are TRBV12-3 or TRBV12-4 and TRBJ2-1, with D perhaps TRBD2 (7 bases). CDR3 length: 17 residues. Trimming took off 5 bases at V and 4 bases at J, with 21 bases between the two ends. The CDR3 sequence is CASSPYWGGQIYNEQFF. The CDR3 DNA follows: TGTGCCAGCAGTCCCTATTGGGGGGGCCAGATTTACAATGAGCAGTTCTTC.

This clonotype was picked up many times. The chain links TRBV5-5 to TRBJ1-1; D may be TRBD1 (5 bases). Germline V gene data show CDR1 as SGHKS and CDR2 as YYEKEE (reference sequence). The CDR3 consists of 14 residues. Trimming pared 0 bases from V and 2 bases from J, leaving 8 bases between. The CDR3 nucleotides read TGTGCCAGCAGCTTGGAACAGGCCAACACTGAAGCTTTCTTT. Amino acids: CASSLEQANTEAFF.

Only one count was recorded for this clonotype. Since a much larger clone is just one base distant, this may be a read error. V and J are TRBV24-1 and TRBJ2-7, with D unclear. Looked up from germline, CDR1 is KGHDR and CDR2 is SFDVKD. This CDR3 comprises 12 residues. Trimming shortened V by 5 bases and J by 3 bases, and 7 bases separated the two germline ends. CDR3: CATSVGYYEQYF. The CDR3 bases are TGTGCCACCAGTGTTGGGTACTACGAGCAGTACTTC.

In this sample, this clonotype turned up many times. The chain links TRBV29-1 to TRBJ2-7; 7 positions match TRBD2. Trimming cost V 7 bases and J 4 bases; bases outside gene matches: 7. Germline V CDR1 and CDR2: SQVTM, ANQGSEA. This CDR3 has 12 residues. The CDR3 sequence is CSARTSRYEQYF. As DNA, the CDR3 is TGCAGCGCCAGGACTAGTCGGTACGAGCAGTACTTC.

This clonotype was detected ten times or more. The chain carries TRBV24-1 and TRBJ2-1; 8 nucleotides line up with TRBD1. From germline, CDR1 is KGHDR and CDR2 SFDVKD. Trimming cost V 7 bases and J 7 bases; bases outside gene matches: 5. The CDR3 spans 13 residues. Here the CDR3 DNA reads TGTGCCACCAGGGCAGGGGGCGTAAATGAGCAGTTCTTC. Amino acid sequence: CATRAGGVNEQFF.

This clonotype appeared a few times. The V call is TRBV18, the J call TRBJ2-1, with 7 bases matching TRBD1. Germline lookup yields CDR1 KGHSH and CDR2 LQKENI. The CDR3 runs 16 residues. V shed 6 bases, J shed 5 bases, and the junction held 13 bases outside the gene matches. The CDR3, as DNA: TGTGCCAGCTCCTCCGGGACAGAGGTTGGGCACAATGAGCAGTTCTTC. Protein sequence: CASSSGTEVGHNEQFF.

This clonotype was seen more than once but under ten times. This clone may be a read error of a much larger clone one base away. This chain uses TRBV6-5 with TRBJ1-1, with 8 nucleotides matching TRBD1. CDR1 and CDR2 from the germline V gene are MNHEY and SVGAGI. This CDR3 contains 15 residues. CDR3 sequence: CASSYGTGLNTEALF. DNA for the CDR3: TGTGCCAGCAGTTACGGGACAGGATTGAACACTGAAGCTCTCTTT.

To note about this clonotype: This may arise from a read error, as a much more abundant clone is one base away. The chain carries TRBV29-1 and TRBJ2-3, with no clear D. The DNA end is more similar to TRBJ1-5, so the J call may be wrong. Germline loops: CDR1 SQVTM, CDR2 ANQGSEA. The CDR3 extends over 11 amino acids. CDR3 bases: TGCTGGGCCAGTAACACAGATACGCAGCATTTT. The encoded protein is CWASNTDTQHF.

Comments on this clonotype: Since a much larger clone is just one base distant, this may be a read error. The chain joins TRBV6-2 or TRBV6-3 to TRBJ2-3; the match to TRBD2 covers 7 bases. Germline lookup yields CDR1 MNHEY and CDR2 SVGEGT. The CDR3 sequence is 13 residues long. The CDR3 DNA reads as TGTGCCAGCAGCCTTCCCGCGGGAGATACGCAGTGTTTT. It encodes CASSLPAGDTQCF.

A word on this clonotype: A much larger clone is a single base away; this may be a read error. J is TRBJ2-7 and V is TRBV5-4; 16 bases map to TRBD2. This CDR3 is built from 15 residues. Germline V gene lookup returns CDR1 SGHNT and CDR2 YYREEE (reference sequence). The CDR3 bases are TGTGCCAGCAGCTGGGGACTAGCGGGGGGGTACGAGCAGAACTTC. It codes for CASSWGLAGGYEQNF.

Concerning this clonotype: At one of its ends the junction is not consistent with the germline gene, which may arise from a read error. V usage is TRBV6-5 and J usage is TRBJ2-7, with 7 bases fitting TRBD1. Per the germline V gene, CDR1 is MNHEY and CDR2 is SVGAGI. This CDR3 contains 13 residues. CDR3 coding DNA: TGTGCCAGCAGCCTAGACAGGGTGAACGAGCAGCACTTC. Translating gives CASSLDRVNEQHF.

The chain combines TRBV27 with TRBJ2-7; D is unclear. This CDR3 spans 14 amino acids. Germline V gene sequence: CDR1 MNHEY, CDR2 SMNVEV (reference sequence). The V gene lost 0 bases and the J gene lost 3 bases, with 9 bases spanning the gap. The DNA for the CDR3 is TGTGCCAGCAGTTTATCCGGTGACGGCTACGAGCAGTACTTC. Translated, it gives CASSLSGDGYEQYF.

The V call is TRBV10-2, the J call TRBJ2-5; 9 bases line up with TRBD2. Germline trimming cut 7 bases from V and 2 bases from J; bases unmatched to any gene: 8. Looked up from germline, CDR1 is WSHSY and CDR2 is SAAADI. This CDR3 comprises 15 residues. The CDR3 nucleotides read TGCGCCAGCATCTCAGCGGGGGGTATTCAAGAGACCCAGTACTTC. The encoded protein is CASISAGGIQETQYF.

Of note for this clonotype: One end of the junction does not line up with germline, which may come from a read error. This chain links TRBV27 with TRBJ2-7; no firm D call. Germline V gene lookup returns CDR1 MNHEY and CDR2 SMNVEV (reference sequence). This CDR3 is 13 amino acids long. The CDR3 coding sequence is TGTGCCTGCAGTTCAGGTTCCTATGGGGAGCAGTACTTC. Amino acids: CACSSGSYGEQYF.

The rearrangement links TRBV27 to TRBJ2-3; D may match TRBD1 or TRBD2 (5 bases each). Trimming removed 5 bases from V and 5 bases from J, with 14 bases in between. The germline CDR1 and CDR2 sequences are MNHEY and SMNVEV (reference sequence). CDR3 length equals 14 residues. CDR3 residues: CASSTWARGDTQYF. The CDR3 DNA follows: TGTGCCAGCAGTACCTGGGCGAGGGGAGATACGCAGTATTTT.